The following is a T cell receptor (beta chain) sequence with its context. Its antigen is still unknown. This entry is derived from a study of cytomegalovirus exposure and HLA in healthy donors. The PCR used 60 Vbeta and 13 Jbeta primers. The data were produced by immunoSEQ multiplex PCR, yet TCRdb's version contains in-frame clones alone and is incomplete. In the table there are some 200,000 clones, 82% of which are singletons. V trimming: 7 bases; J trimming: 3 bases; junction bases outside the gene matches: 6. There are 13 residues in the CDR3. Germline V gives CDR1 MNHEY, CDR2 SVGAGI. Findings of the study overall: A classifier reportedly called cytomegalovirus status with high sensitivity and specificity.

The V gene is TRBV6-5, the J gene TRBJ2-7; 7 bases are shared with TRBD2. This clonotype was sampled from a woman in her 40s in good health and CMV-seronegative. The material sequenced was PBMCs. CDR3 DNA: TGTGCCAGCATGGAGGGACTATACTACGAGCAGTACTTC. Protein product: CASMEGLYYEQYF.